The 12 T cell receptor beta chains presented below share a single source sample, sequenced in a study of cytomegalovirus exposure and HLA in healthy donors. With 60 Vbeta and 13 Jbeta primers, the PCR was carried out. Sequenced by immunoSEQ multiplex PCR; TCRdb stores in-frame clones only, minus some. The sample lists over 50,000 clones; about 80% were seen once. The sequenced sample was PBMCs. The source of these receptors is a man aged 35-49 years in good health and CMV-seronegative.

This clone showed up just a few times. The chain combines TRBV19 with TRBJ1-4, with D perhaps matching TRBD1 (5 bases). CDR3 length: 14 amino acids. The V gene lost 6 bases and the J gene lost 5 bases, with 13 bases spanning the gap. CDR1 and CDR2 (germline): LNHDA, SQIVND (reference sequence). The chain's CDR3 is CASRRDPKNEKLFF. As DNA, the CDR3 is TGTGCCAGTAGGCGGGACCCAAAAAATGAAAAACTGTTTTTT.

The V gene is TRBV30, the J gene TRBJ1-1; D remains ambiguous. The CDR3 contains 15 residues. V was shortened by 0 bases and J by 1 base, with 12 bases between the two germline ends. CDR1 and CDR2 from the germline V gene are GTSNPN and SVGIG (reference sequence). The CDR3 spells CAWSVQRQKNTEAFF. CDR3 coding DNA: TGTGCCTGGAGTGTACAGCGGCAGAAGAACACTGAAGCTTTCTTT.

This rearrangement joins TRBV29-1 to TRBJ2-5, with TRBD1 matching 9 bases. The junction had 12 bases not matched to a gene; V was cut back by 4 bases and J by 3 bases. The CDR3 extends over 16 amino acids. Germline V gives CDR1 SQVTM, CDR2 ANQGSEA. CDR3 in amino acids: CSVALRTGAPKETQYF. DNA of the CDR3: TGCAGCGTTGCACTAAGGACAGGGGCCCCTAAAGAGACCCAGTACTTC.

This chain uses TRBV7-6 with TRBJ2-1; 8 bases line up with TRBD2. The CDR3 has 15 residues. With V trimmed by 4 bases and J by 4 bases, 6 bases remained unmatched. CDR1 SGHVS and CDR2 FNYEAQ come from the germline V gene. CDR3 bases: TGTGCCAGCAGCTCCAGCGGGGGCCCTTACAATGAGCAGTTCTTC. Protein: CASSSSGGPYNEQFF.

The rearrangement joins TRBV4-3 to TRBJ2-5; TRBD2 aligns across 10 bases. J was trimmed by 2 bases and V by 4 bases; bases with no gene match: 7. CDR3 size: 16 residues. CDR1 and CDR2 from the germline V gene are LGHNA and YSLEER. This CDR3 reads CASSLWEAGGQETQYF. As DNA, the CDR3 is TGCGCCAGCAGCCTCTGGGAAGCGGGGGGGCAAGAGACCCAGTACTTC.

The table lists this clone with a count of one. This sequence joins TRBV14 and TRBJ1-2; D is unclear. The V gene lost 1 base and the J gene lost 7 bases, with 10 bases spanning the gap. The CDR3 has 13 amino acids. CDR1 and CDR2 (germline): SGHDN, FVKESK. Here the CDR3 reads CASSQVRGAGYTF. CDR3 DNA sequence: TGTGCCAGCAGCCAAGTCCGGGGAGCTGGCTACACCTTC.

The rearrangement uses TRBV7-8 and TRBJ1-6, with D possibly being TRBD1 (6 bases). The CDR3 runs 15 residues. CDR1 is SGHVS and CDR2 is FQNEAQ in the germline V gene. V lost 5 bases and J 6 bases, leaving 14 bases between the germline ends. As DNA, the CDR3 is TGTGCCAGCAGCAACAATCCACAGGGTAATTCACCCCTCCACTTT. This encodes CASSNNPQGNSPLHF.

The chain recombines TRBV19 with TRBJ1-5; D is perhaps TRBD1 (5 bases). Germline lookup yields CDR1 LNHDA and CDR2 SQIVND (reference sequence). The CDR3 length is 14 residues. The V and J ends lost 6 bases and 0 bases respectively, with 9 bases between them. CDR3 sequence: CASSEGDSNQPQHF. For the CDR3, the DNA is TGTGCCAGTAGCGAAGGGGATAGCAATCAGCCCCAGCATTTT.

This clone was seen more than once but under ten times. V gene TRBV29-1 combines with J gene TRBJ2-3; perhaps TRBD1 as D (5 bases). The germline V gene has CDR1 SQVTM and CDR2 ANQGSEA. The CDR3 is 15 amino acids. Trimming left V 3 bases short and J 0 bases short, with 13 bases between. This CDR3 reads CSVERWQGSTDTQYF. The CDR3 DNA reads TGCAGCGTTGAGAGGTGGCAGGGTAGCACAGATACGCAGTATTTT.

The V and J genes are TRBV5-1 and TRBJ1-1; D is possibly TRBD1 (5 bases). The V end was cut by 3 bases, the J end by 6 bases, with 12 bases between. The germline V gene encodes CDR1 SGHRS and CDR2 YFSETQ. The CDR3 is made up of 13 amino acids. The CDR3, as DNA: TGCGCCAGCAGCTCCCCTGGGGGGGCTGAAGCTTTCTTT. It translates to CASSSPGGAEAFF.

The chain has TRBV19 and TRBJ2-5; 11 bases are a match to TRBD1. The CDR3 has 16 amino acids. Per germline, CDR1 LNHDA and CDR2 SQIVND (reference sequence). With V trimmed by 2 bases and J by 5 bases, 7 bases remained unmatched. The chain's CDR3 is CASSIQGTGGEETQYF. CDR3 bases: TGTGCCAGTAGTATACAAGGGACAGGGGGGGAGGAGACCCAGTACTTC.

This clone was recorded a few times. The rearrangement joins TRBV5-4 to TRBJ2-3, with D possibly being TRBD2 (6 bases). Germline values: CDR1 SGHNT, CDR2 YYREEE (reference sequence). The CDR3 runs to 15 residues. V gave up 0 bases and J gave up 4 bases, with 12 bases separating them. The CDR3 loop is CASSLDTGRSDTQYF. The CDR3 DNA follows: TGTGCCAGCAGCTTGGATACGGGGAGGTCAGATACGCAGTATTTT. The whole variable domain, filled in from reference TRBV5-4 and TRBJ2-3, reads ETGVTQSPTHLIKTRGQQVTLRCSSQSGHNTVSWYQQALGQGPQFIFQYYREEENGRGNFPPRFSGLQFPNYSSELNVNALELDDSALYLCASSLDTGRSDTQYFGPGTRLTVL.